Listed below are T cell receptor beta chains from one sample, sequenced in a study of response to subunit inactivated influenza vaccine. In TCRdb, the RT-PCR reads were re-called with MiXCR into one record per CDR3 protein. The sample yields 550,000 to 650,000 distinct CDR3 sequences, around 11% seen once. Sequenced material: PBMCs from blood, taken on the day of vaccination. The receptors derive from a man in his fifties who received an inactivated influenza vaccine. The CDR3 runs from the conserved cysteine through the conserved F or W. A D gene is named only where the DNA matches it firmly. Only part of the rows carry a size: once, few, many, or a class if the clone is expanded.

abundance	v_gene	d_gene	j_gene	CDR3aa	CDR3nt
few	TRBV6-2/TRBV6-3	.	TRBJ2-5	CASSYSAPGGLKETQYF	TGTGCCAGCAGTTACTCGGCGCCGGGCGGGCTGAAAGAGACCCAGTACTTC
few	TRBV20-1	.	TRBJ1-1	CSASAPGVNTEAFF	TGCAGTGCTAGTGCACCGGGGGTGAACACTGAAGCTTTCTTT
.	TRBV12-3/TRBV12-4	.	TRBJ2-7	CASSYTGGSGEQYF	TGTGCCAGCAGTTATACAGGTGGCTCGGGTGAGCAGTACTTC
many	TRBV11-2	.	TRBJ2-3	CASSLFSAGTDTQYF	TGTGCCAGCAGCTTGTTTTCGGCGGGCACAGATACGCAGTATTTT
few	TRBV25-1	.	TRBJ2-3	CASSDNRVQDTQYF	TGTGCCAGCAGTGATAACAGGGTGCAGGATACGCAGTATTTT
.	TRBV7-9	.	TRBJ2-3	CASSPPGATQYF	TGTGCCAGCAGCCCCCCGGGGGCGACGCAGTATTTT
.	TRBV7-9	TRBD1	TRBJ2-1	CASSPRGLGNEQFF	TGTGCCAGCAGCCCAAGGGGGCTAGGCAATGAGCAGTTCTTC
.	TRBV4-1	.	TRBJ1-4	CASSHVPGTNEKLFF	TGCGCCAGCAGCCACGTCCCAGGCACTAATGAAAAACTGTTTTTT
few	TRBV29-1	TRBD1	TRBJ2-5	CSASGTGGAQETQYF	TGCAGCGCATCCGGGACAGGGGGCGCCCAGGAGACCCAGTACTTC
many	TRBV4-1	TRBD2	TRBJ2-1	CASSPVAGGPYNEQFF	TGCGCCAGCAGCCCAGTAGCGGGGGGGCCCTACAATGAGCAGTTCTTC
few	TRBV12-3/TRBV12-4	.	TRBJ2-5	CASSFAGVGEETQYF	TGTGCCAGCAGTTTTGCTGGGGTCGGAGAAGAGACCCAGTACTTC
.	TRBV18	TRBD2	TRBJ2-7	CASSPGLAEEYEQSF	TGTGCCAGCTCACCCGGACTAGCGGAGGAATACGAGCAGTCCTTC
few	TRBV27	.	TRBJ1-2	CASSIRDGPYGYTF	TGTGCCAGCAGTATCCGGGACGGACCCTATGGCTACACCTTC
.	TRBV6-2/TRBV6-3	.	TRBJ2-1	CASSYWRSNEQFF	TGTGCCAGCAGTTACTGGCGGTCGAATGAGCAGTTCTTC
.	TRBV5-1	.	TRBJ2-3	CASSLVPDAPSQYF	TGCGCCAGCAGCTTAGTCCCCGACGCACCGTCGCAGTATTTT
.	TRBV24-1	TRBD1	TRBJ2-7	CATRYRDSLSYEQYF	TGTGCCACCCGATACCGGGACAGCCTGTCCTACGAGCAGTACTTC
few	TRBV7-2	TRBD2	TRBJ2-3	CASSLAQAGSTQYF	TGTGCCAGCAGCTTAGCGCAAGCGGGAAGCACGCAGTATTTT
.	TRBV24-1	.	TRBJ2-3	CATSTGGTTDTQYF	TGTGCCACCAGTACCGGGGGCACGACAGATACGCAGTATTTT
few	TRBV5-1	TRBD2	TRBJ2-1	CASSPTSGRERIDEQFF	TGCGCCAGCAGCCCTACTAGCGGGAGAGAAAGAATCGATGAGCAGTTCTTC
.	TRBV6-5	.	TRBJ2-3	CASSYWGVSDTQYF	TGTGCCAGCAGTTACTGGGGGGTCTCAGATACGCAGTATTTT
few	TRBV6-1	.	TRBJ2-5	CATRLAGAQETQYF	TGTGCCACCCGACTGGCGGGGGCACAAGAGACCCAGTACTTC
few	TRBV3-1	TRBD1	TRBJ1-1	CASSQDQGGVNTEAFF	TGTGCCAGCAGCCAAGATCAGGGGGGAGTGAACACTGAAGCTTTCTTT
.	TRBV20-1	TRBD2	TRBJ2-7	CSATISSGVYEQYF	TGCAGTGCTACTATATCCAGCGGGGTTTACGAGCAGTACTTC
.	TRBV4-1	.	TRBJ2-3	CASRRIGTDATDTQYF	TGCGCCAGCAGACGAATCGGGACGGATGCCACAGATACGCAGTATTTT
.	TRBV20-1	TRBD1	TRBJ2-5	CSARPGQGQETQYF	TGCAGTGCTAGACCGGGACAGGGTCAAGAGACCCAGTACTTC
few	TRBV2	TRBD2	TRBJ2-2	CASSATSGTNTGELFF	TGTGCCAGCAGTGCTACTAGCGGGACGAACACCGGGGAGCTGTTTTTT
.	TRBV4-3	TRBD2	TRBJ2-1	CASTSGLAGNNEQFF	TGCGCCAGCACCTCAGGACTAGCGGGGAACAATGAGCAGTTCTTC
few	TRBV12-3/TRBV12-4	.	TRBJ1-2	CASGIGNYGYTF	TGTGCCAGCGGAATCGGGAACTATGGCTACACCTTC
.	TRBV20-1	.	TRBJ1-5	CSAAQGSFDQPQHF	TGCAGTGCCGCGCAGGGTAGTTTCGATCAGCCCCAGCATTTT
.	TRBV9	.	TRBJ2-2	CASSGQPGNTGELFF	TGTGCCAGCAGCGGACAGCCAGGAAACACCGGGGAGCTGTTTTTT
many	TRBV2	TRBD1	TRBJ1-6	CASTGEQGLSPLHF	TGTGCCAGCACGGGGGAACAGGGGCTCTCACCCCTCCACTTT
few	TRBV4-1	.	TRBJ2-7	CASSQDPPSYEQYF	TGCGCCAGCAGCCAAGATCCACCCTCCTACGAGCAGTACTTC
.	TRBV5-1	.	TRBJ2-1	CASSLGTPNEQFF	TGCGCCAGCAGCTTGGGAACTCCGAATGAGCAGTTCTTC
.	TRBV15	.	TRBJ2-5	CATSGAGHLKGETQYF	TGTGCCACCAGCGGGGCGGGACACCTCAAGGGTGAGACCCAGTACTTC
few	TRBV12-3/TRBV12-4	TRBD2	TRBJ2-7	CASSPRTRKPEQYF	TGTGCCAGCAGTCCCAGGACTAGGAAGCCCGAGCAGTACTTC
many	TRBV4-3	TRBD2	TRBJ2-3	CASSQDGGTQYF	TGCGCCAGCAGCCAAGACGGGGGGACGCAGTATTTT
few	TRBV7-2	TRBD1	TRBJ1-3	CASSLRRGLRGNTIYF	TGTGCCAGCAGCTTGCGGAGGGGGCTACGTGGAAACACCATATATTTT
few	TRBV29-1	.	TRBJ2-3	CSVEDEGPGTDTQYF	TGCAGCGTTGAAGATGAGGGACCAGGGACAGATACGCAGTATTTT
few	TRBV20-1	TRBD2	TRBJ2-7	CSATTGAGVYEQYF	TGCAGTGCCACCACCGGGGCGGGAGTTTACGAGCAGTACTTC
few	TRBV6-1	TRBD1	TRBJ2-1	CASSEPRDRAYNEQFF	TGTGCCAGCAGTGAACCCCGGGACAGGGCCTACAATGAGCAGTTCTTC
.	TRBV20-1	.	TRBJ2-5	CSASRAQGSQETQYF	TGCAGTGCTAGCCGGGCCCAAGGTTCGCAAGAGACCCAGTACTTC